The rows below give T cell receptor beta chains drawn from one sample of a study of blood T cells in healthy people across ages. A single record per CDR3 protein comes from TCRdb applying MiXCR to the 5' RACE reads. The data hold some 370,000 distinct CDR3 sequences, with approximately 51% observed a single time. Input material: blood. The receptors derive from a man in his 60s in good health. Each CDR3 is given with its conserved first and last residue. The D gene is left open where the match is weak. Some rows mark clone size as missing; the rest say once, few, many or name a class of expanded clone.

clone_size: -
d_call: TRBD2
j_call: TRBJ2-6
v_call: TRBV7-2
cdr3_nt: TGTGCCAGCAGCCCACCTCTAGCGGGAGGTGGATGGTGGGGGGCCAACGTCCTGACTTTC
cdr3_aa: CASSPPLAGGGWWGANVLTF

clone_size: few
d_call: -
j_call: TRBJ1-2
v_call: TRBV6-2/TRBV6-3
cdr3_nt: TGTGCCATCCAGGGTCCTCCTCCAGTCTATGGCTACACCTTC
cdr3_aa: CAIQGPPPVYGYTF

clone_size: -
d_call: TRBD1
j_call: TRBJ1-2
v_call: TRBV7-2
cdr3_nt: TGTGCCAGCAGCTTCCGGGACAGGGCTGGCTACACCTTC
cdr3_aa: CASSFRDRAGYTF

clone_size: -
d_call: -
j_call: TRBJ1-1
v_call: TRBV6-5
cdr3_nt: TGTGCCAGCAGTTACTCGTCGAGGGGTGAAGCTTTCTTT
cdr3_aa: CASSYSSRGEAFF

clone_size: -
d_call: -
j_call: TRBJ2-5
v_call: TRBV3-1
cdr3_nt: TGTGCCAGCAGCCAAGATCAGGGTCCCCGGTGGACCCAGTACTTC
cdr3_aa: CASSQDQGPRWTQYF

clone_size: -
d_call: -
j_call: TRBJ2-1
v_call: TRBV9
cdr3_nt: TGTGCCAGCAGCGTAGGGGAAGCGGGTATCTACAATGAGCAGTTCTTC
cdr3_aa: CASSVGEAGIYNEQFF

clone_size: -
d_call: TRBD1
j_call: TRBJ2-7
v_call: TRBV28
cdr3_nt: TGTGCCAGCAGTCCCTACGGGACAGGAAACCACGAGCAGTACTTC
cdr3_aa: CASSPYGTGNHEQYF

clone_size: few
d_call: TRBD1
j_call: TRBJ2-1
v_call: TRBV15
cdr3_nt: TGTGCCACCAGCAGAGATCTAGGACAGGGCAACAATGAGCAGTTCTTC
cdr3_aa: CATSRDLGQGNNEQFF

clone_size: few
d_call: TRBD2
j_call: TRBJ2-1
v_call: TRBV6-5
cdr3_nt: TGTGCCAGCACCCCCGGCGGGAGCTCCTACAATGAGCAGTTCTTC
cdr3_aa: CASTPGGSSYNEQFF

clone_size: -
d_call: -
j_call: TRBJ2-5
v_call: TRBV7-2
cdr3_nt: TGTGCCAGCAGCCGACCCGGGGATGAGGAGACCCAGTACTTC
cdr3_aa: CASSRPGDEETQYF

clone_size: -
d_call: -
j_call: TRBJ2-1
v_call: TRBV30
cdr3_nt: TGTGCCTGGAGTGTGGTGGGCTTAGGGGTCTCTGAGCAGTTCTTC
cdr3_aa: CAWSVVGLGVSEQFF

clone_size: -
d_call: TRBD2
j_call: TRBJ2-1
v_call: TRBV28
cdr3_nt: TGTGCCAGCAGCCCTACTAGCGGGGCCAGAAATGAGCAGTTCTTC
cdr3_aa: CASSPTSGARNEQFF

clone_size: -
d_call: -
j_call: TRBJ2-4
v_call: TRBV7-2
cdr3_nt: TGTGCCAGCAGCCTCCATCAGTCAGGGGAGCAGTACTTC
cdr3_aa: CASSLHQSGEQYF

clone_size: -
d_call: -
j_call: TRBJ2-2
v_call: TRBV11-1
cdr3_nt: TGTGCCAGCAGCTTAGCGGGCGCCACCGGGGAGCTGTTTTTT
cdr3_aa: CASSLAGATGELFF

clone_size: -
d_call: TRBD1
j_call: TRBJ2-5
v_call: TRBV7-2
cdr3_nt: TGTGCCGGCAGCTTAGACAGGGGCCGACAAGAGACCCAGTACTTC
cdr3_aa: CAGSLDRGRQETQYF

clone_size: -
d_call: -
j_call: TRBJ2-3
v_call: TRBV20-1
cdr3_nt: TGCAGTGCTAGAGACAGACAGAGTACAGATACGCAGTATTTT
cdr3_aa: CSARDRQSTDTQYF

clone_size: -
d_call: -
j_call: TRBJ2-4
v_call: TRBV6-2/TRBV6-3
cdr3_nt: TGTGCCAGCAGCCCCGGCTCGCCTGGACTGATGTACTTC
cdr3_aa: CASSPGSPGLMYF

clone_size: -
d_call: -
j_call: TRBJ2-1
v_call: TRBV11-1
cdr3_nt: TGTGCCAGCAGTTATAAAGGGGGTGAGCAGTTCTTC
cdr3_aa: CASSYKGGEQFF

clone_size: many
d_call: TRBD2
j_call: TRBJ2-7
v_call: TRBV7-9
cdr3_nt: TGTGCCAGCAGCGGTAGCGGGAGAAGATCCTACGAGCAGTACTTC
cdr3_aa: CASSGSGRRSYEQYF

clone_size: few
d_call: TRBD2
j_call: TRBJ2-7
v_call: TRBV2
cdr3_nt: TGTGCCAGCAGTAGCGCCCTAGCGGGAGCCTACGAGCAGTACTTC
cdr3_aa: CASSSALAGAYEQYF